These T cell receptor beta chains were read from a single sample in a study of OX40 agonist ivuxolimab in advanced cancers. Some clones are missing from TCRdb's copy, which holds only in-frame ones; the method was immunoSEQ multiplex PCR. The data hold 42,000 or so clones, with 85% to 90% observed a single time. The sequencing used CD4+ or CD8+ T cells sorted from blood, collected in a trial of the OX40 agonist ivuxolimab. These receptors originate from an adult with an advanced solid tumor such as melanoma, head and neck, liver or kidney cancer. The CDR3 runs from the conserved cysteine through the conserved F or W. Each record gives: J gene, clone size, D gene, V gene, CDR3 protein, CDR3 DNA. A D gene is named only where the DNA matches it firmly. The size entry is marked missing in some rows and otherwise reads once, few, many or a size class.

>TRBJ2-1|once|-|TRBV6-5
CASSPQAKGHNEQFF
TGTGCCAGCAGTCCCCAGGCTAAGGGGCACAATGAGCAGTTCTTC
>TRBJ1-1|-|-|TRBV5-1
CASSALGTKQNTEAFF
TGCGCCAGCAGCGCTCTGGGGACGAAACAAAACACTGAAGCTTTCTTT
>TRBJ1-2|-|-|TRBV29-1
CSVGHSYGYTF
TGCAGCGTTGGACATAGCTATGGCTACACCTTC
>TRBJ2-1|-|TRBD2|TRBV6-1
CASRRLAGGSNEQFF
TGTGCCAGCAGAAGACTAGCGGGAGGCTCCAATGAGCAGTTCTTC
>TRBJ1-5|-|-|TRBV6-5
CASSQGGQPQHF
TGTGCCAGCAGTCAAGGTGGTCAGCCCCAGCATTTT
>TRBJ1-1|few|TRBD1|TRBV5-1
CASSLGTGGTEAFF
TGCGCCAGCAGCTTGGGGACAGGCGGTACTGAAGCTTTCTTT
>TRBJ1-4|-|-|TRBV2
CASNRGIGEKLFF
TGTGCCAGCAACCGGGGGATTGGGGAAAAACTGTTTTTT
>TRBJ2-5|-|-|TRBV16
CASSQMLYGGKETQYF
TGTGCCAGCAGCCAAATGCTTTACGGGGGAAAAGAGACCCAGTACTTC
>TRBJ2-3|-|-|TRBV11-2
CASSLVVLGDTQYF
TGTGCCAGCAGCTTAGTGGTTTTAGGGGATACGCAGTATTTT
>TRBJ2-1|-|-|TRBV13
CASSSGDYNEQFF
TGTGCCAGCAGCTCAGGGGACTACAATGAGCAGTTCTTC
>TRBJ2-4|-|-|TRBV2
CASSERGAHIQYF
TGTGCCAGCAGTGAACGGGGGGCGCACATTCAGTACTTC
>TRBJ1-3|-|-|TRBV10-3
CAISASGYGNTIYF
TGTGCCATCAGCGCGTCAGGGTACGGAAACACCATATATTTT
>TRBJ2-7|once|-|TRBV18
CASSPLGGLYEQYF
TGTGCCAGCTCACCATTAGGGGGGCTCTACGAGCAGTACTTC
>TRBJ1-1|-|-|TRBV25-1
CASTGSGRNTEAFF
TGTGCCAGCACAGGGAGCGGGCGGAACACTGAAGCTTTCTTT
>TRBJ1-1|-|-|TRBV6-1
CASSAWGTEAFF
TGTGCCAGCAGTGCTTGGGGGACTGAAGCTTTCTTT
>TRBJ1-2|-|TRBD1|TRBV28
CASSSSGTGDGYTF
TGTGCCAGCAGCTCCTCCGGGACAGGAGATGGCTACACCTTC
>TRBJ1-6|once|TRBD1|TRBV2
CASSETGQERSPLHF
TGTGCCAGCAGTGAAACCGGACAGGAGAGATCACCCCTCCACTTT
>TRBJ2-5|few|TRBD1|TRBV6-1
CASSEGQGRETQYF
TGTGCCAGCAGTGAGGGACAGGGCCGCGAGACCCAGTACTTC
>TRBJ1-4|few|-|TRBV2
CASSRTDTATNEKLFF
TGTGCCAGCAGCCGGACGGATACAGCAACTAATGAAAAACTGTTTTTT
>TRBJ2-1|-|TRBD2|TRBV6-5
CASGTSGYNEQFF
TGTGCCAGCGGTACTAGCGGGTACAATGAGCAGTTCTTC
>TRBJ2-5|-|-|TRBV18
CASSPPPSSETQYF
TGTGCCAGCTCACCACCGCCCAGCAGCGAGACCCAGTACTTC
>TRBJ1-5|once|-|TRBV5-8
CASSLVPNQPQHF
TGTGCCAGCAGCTTGGTTCCCAATCAGCCCCAGCATTTT
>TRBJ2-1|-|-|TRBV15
CATSGGYNEQFF
TGTGCCACCAGCGGGGGGTACAATGAGCAGTTCTTC
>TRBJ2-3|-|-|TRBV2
CASRWGVADTQYF
TGTGCCAGCAGGTGGGGGGTGGCAGATACGCAGTATTTT
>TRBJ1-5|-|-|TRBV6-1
CASRPTGGQPQHF
TGTGCCAGCAGGCCGACAGGTGGTCAGCCCCAGCATTTT
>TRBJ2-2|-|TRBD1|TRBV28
CASSSPTGNGGELFF
TGTGCCAGCAGTTCACCGACAGGGAACGGGGGGGAGCTGTTTTTT
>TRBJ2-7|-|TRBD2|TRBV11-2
CASSLVAGAGYEQYF
TGTGCCAGCAGCTTAGTGGCGGGAGCTGGATACGAGCAGTACTTC
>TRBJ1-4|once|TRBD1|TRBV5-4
CASSTTGSNEKLFF
TGTGCCAGCAGCACGACAGGGTCCAATGAAAAACTGTTTTTT
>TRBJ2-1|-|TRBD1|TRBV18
CASSPDRGFTFF
TGTGCCAGCTCTCCCGACAGGGGATTTACGTTCTTC